The 13 T cell receptor beta chains below all came from one sample that was sequenced in a study of glioma-infiltrating T cells. The iRepertoire nested amplicon-rescue multiplex PCR amplified TCR alpha and beta CDR3s from RNA. TCRdb recomputed calls from the multiplex PCR reads with MiXCR, one row per CDR3 protein. The data contain about 190,000 distinct CDR3 sequences, 32% of them seen just once; the ten biggest clones take up 20%. The sequenced material came from glioma tissue, nonneoplastic brain tissue, or PBMCs (not recorded which). Every receptor here comes from a human donor with low-grade glioma or glioblastoma, undergoing nonglioma brain surgery, or in good health (not recorded which).

This clonotype was seen a few times. The V gene is TRBV12-3 or TRBV12-4, the J gene TRBJ1-5, with D possibly matching TRBD1 (6 bases). The V end was cut by 3 bases, the J end by 9 bases, with 15 bases between. The CDR3 totals 14 residues. CDR3 residues: CASSFGGRPGPQHF. CDR3 nucleotides: TGTGCCAGCAGTTTTGGGGGGCGTCCCGGGCCCCAGCATTTT.

This clonotype was recorded many times. The V gene is TRBV2, the J gene TRBJ1-6; D is uncertain. CDR3 length: 16 residues. Trimming left V 6 bases short and J 6 bases short, with 18 bases between. CDR1 SNHLY and CDR2 FYNNEI come from the germline V gene. DNA for the CDR3: TGTGCCAGCAGCTGGGAGAAGGGATTGGTTAATTCACCCCTCCACTTT. Protein sequence: CASSWEKGLVNSPLHF.

This clonotype showed up many times. The CDR3 bases are TGTGCCAGCAGCTTAGGGGGTGTGGGACAGGGGGCGAAGCAGCCCCAGCATTTT. Translating it yields CASSLGGVGQGAKQPQHF. The V gene is TRBV7-2, the J gene TRBJ1-5; 12 nucleotides agree with TRBD1. Unmatched junction bases numbered 11, after V lost 1 base and J lost 7 bases. The CDR3 totals 18 residues. The germline V gene has CDR1 SGHTA and CDR2 FQGNSA.

This clonotype occurred many times. The rearrangement uses TRBV18 and TRBJ1-5; D ambiguous. The germline gives CDR1 KGHSH, CDR2 LQKENI. The CDR3 has 16 residues. The V end was cut by 2 bases, the J end by 4 bases, with 15 bases between. In nucleotides, the CDR3 is TGTGCCAGCTCACCATTTGTCACCATGGGAAATCAGCCCCAGCATTTT. It is translated as CASSPFVTMGNQPQHF.

This sequence joins TRBV10-3 and TRBJ2-2; D is possibly TRBD1 (5 bases). Germline V gene data show CDR1 as ENHRY and CDR2 as SYGVKD. Trimming removed 4 bases at V and 5 bases at J, with 14 bases between. This CDR3 spans 15 amino acids. The CDR3 DNA follows: TGTGCCATCAGTGGAAACACCAGGGCAACCGGGGAGCTGTTTTTT. It is translated as CAISGNTRATGELFF.

In regard to this clonotype: This may arise from a read error, as a much more abundant clone is one base away. The chain links TRBV4-1 to TRBJ2-7; D not resolved. The CDR3 runs to 14 residues. V lost 0 bases and J 6 bases, leaving 12 bases between the germline ends. The germline gives CDR1 MGHRA, CDR2 YSYEKL. CDR3 sequence: CASSQEYIVGEQYF. The CDR3 coding sequence is TGCGCCAGCAGCCAAGAATACATAGTCGGCGAGCAGTACTTC.

With regard to this clonotype: At one boundary the junction diverges from the germline segment, which might be a read error. The chain has TRBV7-8 and TRBJ2-1; D gene unclear. Germline values: CDR1 SGHVS, CDR2 FQNEAQ. The CDR3 length is 15 residues. The CDR3 coding sequence is TGTGCCAGCAGCTCCCGCGGTAGCTCCTACAGTGAGCAGTTCTTC. Residues: CASSSRGSSYSEQFF.

This clonotype was recorded many times. J is TRBJ2-7 and V is TRBV6-5; tentative D call: TRBD1 (6 bases). This CDR3 contains 14 residues. V lost 2 bases and J 2 bases, leaving 10 bases between the germline ends. Germline CDR1 is MNHEY and CDR2 is SVGAGI. CDR3 region: CASSYGQGTYEQYF. The CDR3 DNA sequence: TGTGCCAGCAGTTACGGGCAGGGGACCTACGAGCAGTACTTC.

Concerning this clonotype: The conserved closing phenylalanine or tryptophan is absent in this CDR3, likely reflecting a read error. V is TRBV4-1 and J is TRBJ1-5; 7 bases are a match to TRBD1. CDR1 and CDR2 (germline): MGHRA, YSYEKL. The junction had 9 bases not matched to a gene; V was cut back by 0 bases and J by 7 bases. CDR3 length equals 16 residues. In nucleotides, the CDR3 is TGCGCCAGCAGCCAAGAGCAAGACAGGGTAGGCCAGCCCCAGCATCTT. Its protein product is CASSQEQDRVGQPQHL.

Concerning this clonotype: A much larger clone lies one base from this, so it may be a read error. The chain links TRBV29-1 to TRBJ1-1; 7 bases line up with TRBD1. Germline values: CDR1 SQVTM, CDR2 ANQGSEA. V lost 3 bases, J lost 1 base, and 8 bases stayed unmatched. There are 15 residues in the CDR3. CDR3 loop: CSVEGIGGKNTEAFF. The CDR3 bases are TGCAGCGTTGAGGGGATAGGGGGCAAGAACACTGAAGCTTTCTTT.

On this clonotype: It is likely a read error, because the conserved phenylalanine at the end of the CDR3 is missing. The chain links TRBV6-2 or TRBV6-3 to TRBJ2-1, with TRBD2 matching 7 bases. This CDR3 spans 13 amino acids. The germline V gene has CDR1 MNHEY and CDR2 SVGEGT. V dropped 6 bases and J dropped 7; count of bases not matched to a gene: 6. CDR3 sequence (DNA): TGTGCCAGCAGGGACGGACTAGGTAATGAGCAGTTCCTC. Amino acids: CASRDGLGNEQFL.

This clonotype occurred many times. This rearrangement joins TRBV27 to TRBJ2-1, with TRBD1 matching over 8 bases. Trimming cost V 6 bases and J 8 bases; bases outside gene matches: 12. The CDR3 is 15 residues long. Per germline, CDR1 MNHEY and CDR2 SMNVEV (reference sequence). In DNA form, the CDR3 reads TGTGCCAGCAGCCCACCAGGACAGGGTGGGCATGAGCAGTTCTTC. Its translation: CASSPPGQGGHEQFF.

This clonotype came up many times. The rearrangement joins TRBV20-1 to TRBJ1-5; TRBD1 is a possible D gene (6 bases). The CDR3 has 12 amino acids. Germline V gives CDR1 DFQATT, CDR2 SNEGSKA (reference sequence). Deletions cut 7 bases from V and 9 bases from J, with 16 bases between. The CDR3 DNA follows: TGCAGTGATAAGGCTGTAGGGGGGCCCCAGCATTTT. Protein: CSDKAVGGPQHF.